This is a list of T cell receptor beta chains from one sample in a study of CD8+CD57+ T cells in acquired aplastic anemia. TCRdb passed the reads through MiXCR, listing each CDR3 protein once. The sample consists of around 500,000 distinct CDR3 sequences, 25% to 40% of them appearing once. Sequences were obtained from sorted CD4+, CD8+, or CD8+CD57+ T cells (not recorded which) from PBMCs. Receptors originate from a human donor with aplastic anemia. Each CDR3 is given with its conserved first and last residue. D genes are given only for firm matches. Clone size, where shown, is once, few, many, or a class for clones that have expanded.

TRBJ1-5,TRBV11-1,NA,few,TGTGCCAGCAGCTTGGAACAGGGATTCTGGAGCAATCAGCCCCAGCATTTT,CASSLEQGFWSNQPQHF
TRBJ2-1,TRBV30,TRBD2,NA,TGTGCCTGGAAGTGGGGACTATCATACAATGAGCAGTTCTTC,CAWKWGLSYNEQFF
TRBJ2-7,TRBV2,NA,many,TGTGCCAGCAGTGAAACAAGAACGGGATGGGGAACCAACGAGCAGTACTTC,CASSETRTGWGTNEQYF
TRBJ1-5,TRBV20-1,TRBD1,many,TGCAGTGCTCCGGGACAGGGAAGCAATCAGCCCCAGCATTTT,CSAPGQGSNQPQHF
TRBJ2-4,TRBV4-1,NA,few,TGCGCCAGCAGCCAGGAGGGGGGGACCATAGCCAAAAACATTCAGTACTTC,CASSQEGGTIAKNIQYF
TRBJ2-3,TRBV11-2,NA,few,TGTGCCAGCAGCTTAGGGGGTTTGAGCACAGATACGCAGTATTTT,CASSLGGLSTDTQYF
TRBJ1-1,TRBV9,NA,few,TGTGCCAGCAGCGTAGCCAGCTACACTGAAGCTTTCTTT,CASSVASYTEAFF
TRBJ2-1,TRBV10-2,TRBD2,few,TGTGCCAGCCAGCGGGAGGGCCTAAGCAGTGAGCAGTTCTTC,CASQREGLSSEQFF
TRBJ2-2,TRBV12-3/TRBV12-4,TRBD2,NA,TGTGCCAGCTCAGAATGGGCGGGAGCGAACACCGGGGAGCTGTTTTTT,CASSEWAGANTGELFF
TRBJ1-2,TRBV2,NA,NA,TGTGCCAGCAAATCCGGCAACACCTTC,CASKSGNTF
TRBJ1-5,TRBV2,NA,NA,TGTGCCACCACCCAGACGGATAGCAATCAGCCCCAGCATTTT,CATTQTDSNQPQHF
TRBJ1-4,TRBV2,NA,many,TGTGCGAGCCAAGGGTTGCCAAATGAAAAACTGTTTTTT,CASQGLPNEKLFF
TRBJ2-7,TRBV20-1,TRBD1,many,TGCAGTGCCACGGGACAGGGAGTCTACGAGCAGTACTTC,CSATGQGVYEQYF
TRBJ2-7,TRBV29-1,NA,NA,TGTGCCTGGGGGGTTTGGGGCGAGCAGTACTTC,CAWGVWGEQYF
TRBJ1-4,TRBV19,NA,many,TGTGCCAGTAAAGGGTCGGCCGGCGGACTGTTTTTT,CASKGSAGGLFF
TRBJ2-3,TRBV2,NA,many,TGTGCCAGCAGGTCGGGAGATACGCAGTATTTT,CASRSGDTQYF
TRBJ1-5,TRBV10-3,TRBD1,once,TGTGCCATCACCGCCGACAGGGGGGATCAGCCCCAGCATTTT,CAITADRGDQPQHF
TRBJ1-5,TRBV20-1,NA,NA,TGCAGTGCTAAACCGGGCCCGGGGAGCAATCAGCCCCAGCATTTT,CSAKPGPGSNQPQHF
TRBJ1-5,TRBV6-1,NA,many,TGTGCCAGCAGTGAAGCTAGAACGGATCAGCCCCAGCATTTT,CASSEARTDQPQHF